Shown below are 31 T cell receptor beta chains from a single sample sequenced in a study of CD8 T cells in Susac syndrome. RNA, at about 0.45 to 1 ug, was reverse transcribed with random hexamers. From the immunoSEQ multiplex PCR reads, TCRdb called clonotypes with MiXCR, one entry per CDR3 protein. The sample lists about 100,000 distinct CDR3 sequences, roughly 96% occurring once. Input material: CD8+ T cells from PBMCs. Receptors originate from a human donor with Susac syndrome.

V is TRBV24-1 and J is TRBJ2-1; D is unresolved. Germline V gene lookup returns CDR1 KGHDR and CDR2 SFDVKD. This CDR3 is 12 amino acids long. Trimming removed 3 bases from V and 5 bases from J, with 4 bases in between. The CDR3 bases are TGTGCCACCAGTGATGCGAACAATGAGCAGTTCTTC. This sequence encodes CATSDANNEQFF.

The J gene is TRBJ1-2, the V gene TRBV20-1; TRBD1 matches 7 bases. The CDR3 length is 14 residues. The germline V gene encodes CDR1 DFQATT and CDR2 SNEGSKA (reference sequence). The trim removed 5 bases at V and 3 bases at J, leaving 9 bases unmatched. CDR3 DNA: TGCAGTGCTCGTACAGGGGAGAAGGACTATGGCTACACCTTC. Its translation: CSARTGEKDYGYTF.

The chain combines TRBV13 with TRBJ1-1; D may be TRBD1 (6 bases). The length of the CDR3 is 14 residues. Germline CDR1 and CDR2: PRHDT and FYEKMQ (reference sequence). V was shortened by 2 bases and J by 8 bases, with 15 bases between the two germline ends. The CDR3 nucleotides read TGTGCCAGCAGCTTAAAGGGGGTTTGGGCAGAAGCTTTCTTT. Amino acid sequence: CASSLKGVWAEAFF.

CDR3 bases: TGCGCCAGCAGCCAAGAGGGTAGCGGGACGTGGAATGAGCAGTTCTTC. Translated, it gives CASSQEGSGTWNEQFF. This chain uses TRBV4-1 with TRBJ2-1, with 8 positions matching TRBD2. Germline loops: CDR1 MGHRA, CDR2 YSYEKL. After removal of 0 bases from V and 7 bases from J, the junction contained 8 bases not matched to a gene. The CDR3 covers 16 residues.

The chain carries TRBV14 and TRBJ1-4; TRBD1 might be the D (5 bases). The CDR3 is 14 residues long. Trimming took off 0 bases at V and 8 bases at J, with 10 bases between the two ends. Germline assignment: CDR1 SGHDN and CDR2 FVKESK. This CDR3 reads CASSQEGWGEKLFF. The CDR3, as DNA: TGTGCCAGCAGCCAAGAAGGTTGGGGGGAAAAACTGTTTTTT.

About this clonotype itself: Mismatch with germline at one junction end may stem from a read error. This chain links TRBV6-5 with TRBJ1-3; unclear D gene. Germline V lookup: CDR1 MNHEY, CDR2 SVGAGI. The CDR3 contains 14 residues. The DNA for the CDR3 is TGTGCCAGCAGCTACTCGGGCTCTGGAAACACCATATATTTT. It translates to CASSYSGSGNTIYF.

The chain is built from TRBV5-4 and TRBJ2-7; D tentatively reads TRBD1 or TRBD2 (5 bases each). The V gene's germline CDR1 is SGHNT and CDR2 YYREEE (reference sequence). This CDR3 is 14 amino acids long. The ends were cut back, 1 base at V and 0 bases at J, with 8 bases in the middle. CDR3 region: CASSLRGRSYEQYF. CDR3 DNA sequence: TGTGCCAGCAGCTTGCGGGGCCGCTCCTACGAGCAGTACTTC.

This clonotype was recorded once. The chain couples TRBV7-3 to TRBJ2-2; D is uncertain. Trimming stripped 4 bases from V and 6 bases from J, with 6 bases between. This CDR3 contains 12 residues. In germline, CDR1 is SGHTA, CDR2 FQGTGA. The CDR3 bases are TGTGCCAGCAGCTCGACTCCCGGGGAGCTGTTTTTT. Amino acid sequence: CASSSTPGELFF.

As to this clonotype: The junction shows a germline mismatch at one end, possibly a read error. The rearrangement joins TRBV7-3 to TRBJ2-5; a weak D match, TRBD1 (6 bases). The CDR3 covers 15 residues. Germline loops: CDR1 SGHTA, CDR2 FQGTGA. CDR3 nucleotides: TGTGCCAGCAGCCTAACCGGGACAACGCAAGAGACCCAGTACTTC. Amino acids: CASSLTGTTQETQYF. The entire variable domain, with the rest obtained from reference TRBV7-3 and TRBJ2-5, is as follows: GAGVSQTPSNKVTEKGKYVELRCDPISGHTALYWYRQSLGQGPEFLIYFQGTGAADDSGLPNDRFFAVRPEGSVSTLKIQRTERGDSAVYLCASSLTGTTQETQYFGPGTRLLVL.

This chain uses TRBV25-1 with TRBJ2-5; TRBD2 might be the D (5 bases). Trimming left V 3 bases short and J 5 bases short, with 10 bases between. The CDR3 length is 13 residues. Germline CDR1 MGHDK, CDR2 SYGVNS. The CDR3 reads CASSDRTGETQYF. The CDR3 coding sequence is TGTGCCAGCAGTGACCGGACGGGGGAGACCCAGTACTTC.

The chain has TRBV2 and TRBJ2-3; D remains ambiguous. CDR3 size: 14 residues. Germline loops: CDR1 SNHLY, CDR2 FYNNEI. Trimming removed 2 bases from V and 2 bases from J, with 8 bases in between. CDR3 coding DNA: TGTGCCAGCAGTGAAAACGCCTACACAGATACGCAGTATTTT. It specifies CASSENAYTDTQYF.

The V and J genes are TRBV15 and TRBJ1-5; D unclear. V lost 4 bases and J lost 9, with 10 bases in between. Germline values: CDR1 LNHNV, CDR2 YYDKDF (reference sequence). There are 12 residues in the CDR3. The CDR3 sequence: CATSTARVPQHF. The CDR3 DNA sequence: TGTGCCACCAGCACAGCAAGGGTGCCCCAGCATTTT.

CDR3 coding DNA: TGTGCCACCACCTTTCGGTGGGGCAATCAGCCCCAGCATTTT. As protein: CATTFRWGNQPQHF. This chain links TRBV19 with TRBJ1-5; D ambiguous. Trimming stripped 10 bases from V and 2 bases from J, with 15 bases between. The CDR3 covers 14 residues. Germline V CDR1 and CDR2: LNHDA, SQIVND (reference sequence).

This chain uses TRBV12-3 or TRBV12-4 with TRBJ1-1, with 7 positions matching TRBD1. V dropped 6 bases and J dropped 6; count of bases not matched to a gene: 4. The CDR3 spans 12 residues. CDR3 DNA sequence: TGTGCCAGCAGGATGGGGACAGCTGAAGCTTTCTTT. This codes for CASRMGTAEAFF.

The sample holds one count of this clonotype. This CDR3 reads CASSVGSAPSTDTQYF. CDR3 bases: TGTGCCAGCAGCGTAGGCTCTGCGCCAAGCACAGATACGCAGTATTTT. The chain couples TRBV9 to TRBJ2-3; the D is unclear. V was clipped by 0 bases and J by 0 bases, with 11 bases between them. Germline lookup yields CDR1 SGDLS and CDR2 YYNGEE. The CDR3 covers 16 residues.

The J gene is TRBJ1-2, the V gene TRBV5-1; D not certain. This CDR3 has 12 amino acids. Germline CDR1 SGHRS, CDR2 YFSETQ. The V end was cut by 0 bases, the J end by 6 bases, with 6 bases between. CDR3 nucleotide sequence: TGCGCCAGCAGCTTGGGAACGGATGGCTACACCTTC. Protein sequence: CASSLGTDGYTF.

The gene calls are TRBV27 and TRBJ2-3, with 8 positions matching TRBD1. The V segment lost 1 base and the J segment 2 bases; nucleotides outside the gene matches: 8. CDR1 is MNHEY, CDR2 SMNVEV, per germline (reference sequence). The CDR3 contains 17 residues. CDR3 sequence (DNA): TGTGCCAGCAGTTTATTACGGCGGGACAGGAACACAGATACGCAGTATTTT. This codes for CASSLLRRDRNTDTQYF.

This chain uses TRBV29-1 with TRBJ1-1; D is unclear. The CDR3 runs to 12 residues. Germline V gene sequence: CDR1 SQVTM, CDR2 ANQGSEA. The germline V and J ends were trimmed by 4 bases and 0 bases, with 6 bases remaining between them. Here the CDR3 DNA reads TGCAGCGTTGTAAGGGTGAACACTGAAGCTTTCTTT. Protein sequence: CSVVRVNTEAFF.

This rearrangement joins TRBV7-9 to TRBJ1-6, with D possibly TRBD1 on 6 matching bases. Germline V gene lookup returns CDR1 SEHNR and CDR2 FQNEAQ (reference sequence). Trimming removed 5 bases at V and 7 bases at J, with 12 bases between. The CDR3 runs 14 residues. CDR3 bases: TGTGCCAGCAGCCTTGGACAGATAAATTCACCCCTCCACTTT. Amino acid sequence: CASSLGQINSPLHF. Full variable domain (rest looked up from reference TRBV7-9 and TRBJ1-6): DTGVSQNPRHKITKRGQNVTFRCDPISEHNRLYWYRQTLGQGPEFLTYFQNEAQLEKSRLLSDRFSAERPKGSFSTLEIQRTEQGDSAMYLCASSLGQINSPLHFGNGTRLTVT.

The chain combines TRBV6-1 with TRBJ2-2; no clear D. This CDR3 is built from 12 residues. The V gene lost 4 bases and the J gene lost 3 bases, with 3 bases spanning the gap. Germline V gene lookup returns CDR1 MNHNS and CDR2 SASEGT. DNA for the CDR3: TGTGCCAGCAGTGCCTACACCGGGGAGCTGTTTTTT. Amino acid sequence: CASSAYTGELFF.

The chain couples TRBV3-1 to TRBJ2-7; 7 bases are shared with TRBD2. The CDR3 has 10 amino acids. V shed 11 bases, J shed 2 bases, and the junction held 0 bases outside the gene matches. Looked up from germline, CDR1 is LGHDT and CDR2 is YNNKEL (reference sequence). In DNA, the CDR3 is TGTGCCGCGGGAGCCTACGAGCAGTACTTC. Amino acid sequence: CAAGAYEQYF.

This sequence joins TRBV28 and TRBJ2-7; D is possibly TRBD2 (5 bases). This CDR3 has 13 amino acids. Trimming left V 3 bases short and J 7 bases short, with 13 bases between. Germline lookup yields CDR1 MDHEN and CDR2 SYDVKM. CDR3 region: CASSLRTTGEQYF. The CDR3 nucleotides are TGTGCCAGCAGTTTGAGGACGACGGGAGAGCAGTACTTC. Drawing the rest from reference TRBV28 and TRBJ2-7, the complete variable domain is DVKVTQSSRYLVKRTGEKVFLECVQDMDHENMFWYRQDPGLGLRLIYFSYDVKMKEKGDIPEGYSVSREKKERFSLILESASTNQTSMYLCASSLRTTGEQYFGPGTRLTVT.

The V and J genes are TRBV27 and TRBJ2-1; D is perhaps TRBD2 (5 bases). The CDR3 runs 11 residues. Germline assignment: CDR1 MNHEY and CDR2 SMNVEV (reference sequence). The V end lost 8 bases, the J end lost 7 bases, and 9 bases lay between the germline ends. The CDR3 coding sequence is TGTGCCAGCTCTCGGGGTAATGAGCAGTTCTTC. Its protein product is CASSRGNEQFF.

This chain joins TRBV5-1 and TRBJ2-5; TRBD1 agrees at 10 bases. J was trimmed by 7 bases and V by 7 bases; bases with no gene match: 19. Germline assignment: CDR1 SGHRS and CDR2 YFSETQ. The CDR3 is 17 amino acids. The CDR3 nucleotides read TGCGCCAGCGCCAAAAGCGGAGCCGGGGACAGGGGCACGACCCAGTACTTC. Translated: CASAKSGAGDRGTTQYF.

The V gene is TRBV29-1, the J gene TRBJ2-3; TRBD2 agrees at 7 bases. V shed 5 bases, J shed 4 bases, and the junction held 9 bases outside the gene matches. Per the germline V gene, CDR1 is SQVTM and CDR2 is ANQGSEA. This CDR3 spans 14 amino acids. CDR3 sequence (DNA): TGCAGCGTTCGGATCGCGGGGGAGGCAGATACGCAGTATTTT. Residues: CSVRIAGEADTQYF.

The genes are TRBV3-1 and TRBJ1-5, with D unresolved. V was trimmed by 3 bases and J by 2 bases, leaving 17 bases between them. CDR3 size: 17 residues. The germline V gene encodes CDR1 LGHDT and CDR2 YNNKEL (reference sequence). CDR3 sequence: CASSHSSSLPGNQPQHF. The CDR3, as DNA: TGTGCCAGCAGCCATAGTTCCTCTCTACCGGGCAATCAGCCCCAGCATTTT. Using reference TRBV3-1 and TRBJ1-5 for the parts outside the CDR3, the full variable domain is DTAVSQTPKYLVTQMGNDKSIKCEQNLGHDTMYWYKQDSKKFLKIMFSYNNKELIINETVPNRFSPKSPDKAHLNLHINSLELGDSAVYFCASSHSSSLPGNQPQHFGDGTRLSIL.

The rearrangement uses TRBV29-1 and TRBJ2-1; D unclear. CDR1 and CDR2 (germline): SQVTM, ANQGSEA. The CDR3 loop spans 15 amino acids. In DNA form, the CDR3 reads TGCAGTAGTAGGAACTCCCACTTGACATACAATGAGCAGTTCTTC. Translation: CSSRNSHLTYNEQFF.

The chain couples TRBV6-1 to TRBJ2-3; D is ambiguous. The CDR3 length is 16 residues. CDR1 is MNHNS, CDR2 SASEGT, per germline. The ends were cut back, 7 bases at V and 0 bases at J, with 17 bases in the middle. The CDR3 sequence: CASIPALGASTDTQYF. CDR3 DNA sequence: TGTGCCAGCATCCCCGCGCTGGGCGCTAGCACAGATACGCAGTATTTT.

V and J are TRBV5-6 and TRBJ1-2; D is unclear. The CDR3 has 13 residues. Germline-derived CDR1 and CDR2 are SGHDT and YYEEEE. V lost 2 bases to trimming and J lost 2 bases, with 7 bases between them. The CDR3 DNA sequence: TGTGCCAGCAGCTTAACAGACAACTATGGCTACACCTTC. This translates into CASSLTDNYGYTF.

The chain joins TRBV7-2 to TRBJ2-1; 9 bases are a match to TRBD2. J was trimmed by 4 bases and V by 1 base; bases with no gene match: 11. The CDR3 totals 18 residues. Germline assignment: CDR1 SGHTA and CDR2 FQGNSA. The CDR3 reads CASSLDERVSGGYNEQFF. The CDR3 DNA reads as TGTGCCAGCAGCTTAGATGAGCGGGTTAGCGGGGGTTACAATGAGCAGTTCTTC.

This chain connects TRBV6-4 to TRBJ2-1; 11 bases are a match to TRBD2. V lost 4 bases and J lost 4; bases outside the gene matches: 3. Per the germline V gene, CDR1 is MRHNA and CDR2 is SNTAGT. The CDR3 covers 15 residues. CDR3: CASSATSGGYNEQFF. CDR3 coding DNA: TGTGCCAGCAGTGCAACTAGCGGGGGTTACAATGAGCAGTTCTTC.